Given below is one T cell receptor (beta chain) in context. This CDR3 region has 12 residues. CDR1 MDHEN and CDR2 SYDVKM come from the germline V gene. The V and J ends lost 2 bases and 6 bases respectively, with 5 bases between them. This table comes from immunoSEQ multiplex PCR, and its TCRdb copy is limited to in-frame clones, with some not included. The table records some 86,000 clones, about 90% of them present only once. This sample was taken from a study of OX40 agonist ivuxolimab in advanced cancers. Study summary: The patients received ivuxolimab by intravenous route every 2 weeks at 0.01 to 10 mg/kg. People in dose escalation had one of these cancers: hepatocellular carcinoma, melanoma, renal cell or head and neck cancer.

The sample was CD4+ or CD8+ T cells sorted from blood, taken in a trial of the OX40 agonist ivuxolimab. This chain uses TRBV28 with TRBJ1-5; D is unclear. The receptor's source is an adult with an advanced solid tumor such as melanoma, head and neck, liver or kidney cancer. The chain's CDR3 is CASSLVVQPQHF. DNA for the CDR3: TGTGCCAGCAGTTTAGTGGTTCAGCCCCAGCATTTT.